These 21 T cell receptor beta chains share one sample of origin, sequenced in a study of blood T cell repertoires in COVID-19. The assay was immunoSEQ multiplex PCR, and TCRdb's table has in-frame clones only and misses some. The data hold some 160,000 clones, with approximately 87% observed a single time. Specimen: peripheral blood. The receptor source for this set is a woman in her sixties or seventies with acute or convalescent COVID-19.

The chain links TRBV4-2 to TRBJ1-6, with 7 bases fitting TRBD1. J lost 0 bases, V lost 3 bases, and 8 bases had no gene match. Germline CDR1 LGHNA, CDR2 YNFKEQ. The CDR3 totals 18 residues. CDR3 DNA: TGTGCCAGCAGCCAGGAGGGACAGTCGAGCTCCTATAATTCACCCCTCCACTTT. Translated, it gives CASSQEGQSSSYNSPLHF.

The chain couples TRBV20-1 to TRBJ2-5; TRBD1 aligns across 7 bases. Germline V gene lookup returns CDR1 DFQATT and CDR2 SNEGSKA (reference sequence). The CDR3 has 14 residues. Trimming removed 3 bases from V and 4 bases from J; junction bases left unmatched: 8. CDR3 bases: TGCAGTGCTAGTCGGGCAGGGGGAATAGAGACCCAGTACTTC. Translation: CSASRAGGIETQYF.

This sequence joins TRBV7-2 and TRBJ1-1; the D gene is possibly TRBD1 (5 bases). Germline-derived CDR1 and CDR2 are SGHTA and FQGNSA. The V gene lost 2 bases and the J gene lost 5 bases, with 12 bases spanning the gap. CDR3 length: 14 amino acids. CDR3 in DNA: TGTGCCAGCAGCTTAAAGTTAACAGGAACTGAAGCTTTCTTT. Translating it yields CASSLKLTGTEAFF.

The V gene is TRBV7-3, the J gene TRBJ2-3; D is unclear. V was trimmed by 5 bases and J by 1 base, leaving 10 bases between them. The CDR3 sequence is 14 residues long. Germline values: CDR1 SGHTA, CDR2 FQGTGA. For the CDR3, the DNA is TGTGCCAGCAGCCCCGGTGCTGGCACAGATACGCAGTATTTT. This encodes CASSPGAGTDTQYF.

The count of this clone is one. V usage is TRBV6-1 and J usage is TRBJ1-3, with D possibly being TRBD1 (6 bases). Trimming shortened V by 3 bases and J by 1 base, and 16 bases separated the two germline ends. The germline gives CDR1 MNHNS, CDR2 SASEGT. The CDR3 loop spans 17 amino acids. CDR3 amino acids: CASSDRGSFYSGNTIYF. CDR3 DNA: TGTGCCAGCAGTGACAGGGGAAGTTTCTATTCTGGAAACACCATATATTTT.

J is TRBJ1-2 and V is TRBV28; possible D gene TRBD1, 6 bases. CDR3 length equals 15 residues. Trimming removed 7 bases at V and 4 bases at J, with 19 bases between. Per the germline V gene, CDR1 is MDHEN and CDR2 is SYDVKM. CDR3 protein: CASIGGRQGSYGYTF. CDR3 in DNA: TGTGCCAGCATAGGAGGACGGCAGGGGAGCTATGGCTACACCTTC.

The V and J genes are TRBV7-7 and TRBJ2-2; TRBD1 aligns across 10 bases. CDR1 is SSHAT and CDR2 is FNYEAQ in the germline V gene (reference sequence). The CDR3 has 15 amino acids. V was clipped by 4 bases and J by 7 bases; unmatched bases: 6. CDR3 sequence reads: CASSSGTGDLGELFF. CDR3 in DNA: TGTGCCAGCAGCTCCGGGACAGGGGATCTCGGGGAGCTGTTTTTT.

This chain joins TRBV7-2 and TRBJ1-2; 11 bases are shared with TRBD1. Trimming at V came to 6 bases and at J to 9 bases, leaving 15 bases not matched to a gene. Germline CDR1 and CDR2: SGHTA and FQGNSA. The CDR3 consists of 16 residues. The CDR3 DNA sequence: TGTGCCAGCAGGAAAAGGACAGGGGGCTTCTCACTGAGCTACACCTTC. It specifies CASRKRTGGFSLSYTF.

The count of this clone is one. The rearrangement links TRBV19 to TRBJ2-1; 14 bases match TRBD2. V lost 0 bases to trimming and J lost 7 bases; unmatched junction nucleotides: 11. The CDR3 consists of 19 residues. Germline CDR1 is LNHDA and CDR2 is SQIVND (reference sequence). The DNA for the CDR3 is TGTGCCAGTAGTATAGATCCGGGGACTAGCGGGAGTAGAGGGAATGAGCAGTTCTTC. Protein sequence: CASSIDPGTSGSRGNEQFF.

The rearrangement links TRBV30 to TRBJ1-1; a weak D match, TRBD1 (6 bases). The CDR3 loop spans 14 amino acids. In germline, CDR1 is GTSNPN, CDR2 SVGIG (reference sequence). V gave up 3 bases and J gave up 5 bases, with 16 bases separating them. The CDR3 sequence is CAWSPWLRGTEAFF. The CDR3 DNA is TGTGCCTGGAGCCCCTGGTTGAGGGGGACTGAAGCTTTCTTT.

The rearrangement uses TRBV4-2 and TRBJ2-3, with TRBD2 identical over 14 bases. CDR1 is LGHNA, CDR2 YNFKEQ, per germline. After removal of 3 bases from V and 5 bases from J, the junction contained 7 bases not matched to a gene. The CDR3 runs 17 residues. Written as DNA, the CDR3 is TGTGCCAGCAGCCAGTCGGGACTAGCGGGAGCTGGAGATACGCAGTATTTT. It is translated as CASSQSGLAGAGDTQYF.

This clone was counted a single time. The rearrangement joins TRBV9 to TRBJ2-7; D might be TRBD2 (6 bases). The CDR3 has 14 amino acids. The germline V gene has CDR1 SGDLS and CDR2 YYNGEE. The germline V and J ends were trimmed by 0 bases and 3 bases, with 10 bases remaining between them. CDR3 region: CASSVEATSYEQYF. The DNA of the CDR3 is TGTGCCAGCAGCGTAGAGGCGACTAGCTACGAGCAGTACTTC.

The V call is TRBV19, the J call TRBJ1-5, with 11 bases that match TRBD1. This CDR3 has 18 amino acids. With 6 bases clipped from V and 1 base from J, the junction kept 11 bases outside the gene matches. Germline V lookup: CDR1 LNHDA, CDR2 SQIVND (reference sequence). The CDR3 DNA reads as TGTGCCAGTAGCGTACGGACAGGGGGCAGGTTAAGCAATCAGCCCCAGCATTTT. Translating gives CASSVRTGGRLSNQPQHF.

The chain combines TRBV9 with TRBJ2-1, with 11 bases matching TRBD2. The ends lost 3 bases at V and 4 bases at J; junction bases unmatched: 12. There are 18 residues in the CDR3. The germline V gene encodes CDR1 SGDLS and CDR2 YYNGEE. The CDR3 bases are TGTGCCAGCAGCGCACGCCTTGGACTAGCGGGTTTGTACAATGAGCAGTTCTTC. Encoded protein: CASSARLGLAGLYNEQFF.

Only one count was recorded for this clone. The chain joins TRBV9 to TRBJ2-1; 9 bases align to TRBD2. The J segment lost 8 bases and the V segment lost 0 bases, leaving 6 bases of the junction unmatched. CDR1 SGDLS and CDR2 YYNGEE come from the germline V gene. The CDR3 consists of 15 residues. The DNA of the CDR3 is TGTGCCAGCAGCGTAGACCCTAGCGGGATTGATGAGCAGTTCTTC. As protein: CASSVDPSGIDEQFF. Together with reference TRBV9 and TRBJ2-1, the CDR3 gives the full variable domain: DSGVTQTPKHLITATGQRVTLRCSPRSGDLSVYWYQQSLDQGLQFLIQYYNGEERAKGNILERFSAQQFPDLHSELNLSSLELGDSALYFCASSVDPSGIDEQFFGPGTRLTVL.

The chain carries TRBV3-1 (or the pseudogene TRBV3-2) and TRBJ1-2; the D gene is possibly TRBD1 (5 bases). Trimming took off 0 bases at V and 0 bases at J, with 17 bases between the two ends. The CDR3 covers 18 residues. Germline V gene data show CDR1 as LGHDT and CDR2 as YNNKEL (reference sequence). CDR3: CASSQEFGGVASNYGYTF. Here the CDR3 DNA reads TGTGCCAGCAGCCAAGAATTTGGAGGGGTTGCCTCTAACTATGGCTACACCTTC.

The gene calls are TRBV9 and TRBJ1-6; D gene ambiguous. The CDR3 contains 14 residues. CDR1 and CDR2 (germline): SGDLS, YYNGEE. V lost 4 bases and J 6 bases, leaving 11 bases between the germline ends. Written as DNA, the CDR3 is TGTGCCAGCAGCCCTAGGCAGCCTAATTCACCCCTCCACTTT. The encoded protein is CASSPRQPNSPLHF.

This clone was counted a single time. The chain joins TRBV9 to TRBJ1-1, with a weak D call TRBD1 (5 bases). V dropped 0 bases and J dropped 2 bases, with 11 bases sitting between them. The germline gives CDR1 SGDLS, CDR2 YYNGEE. The CDR3 extends over 15 amino acids. CDR3 loop: CASSVVAGPNTEAFF. The DNA for the CDR3 is TGTGCCAGCAGCGTAGTAGCAGGGCCAAACACTGAAGCTTTCTTT.

This clone was seen only once. The junction differs from germline at one of its ends, possibly a read error. The chain combines TRBV7-7 with TRBJ2-5, with 14 positions matching TRBD2. The germline V gene encodes CDR1 SSHAT and CDR2 FNYEAQ (reference sequence). The CDR3 runs to 16 residues. CDR3 in DNA: TGTGCTAGCAGCTTAGGACTAGCGGGGGGACAAGAGACCCAGTACTTC. Protein product: CASSLGLAGGQETQYF. The full variable domain, its missing parts supplied by reference TRBV7-7 and TRBJ2-5, is GAGVSQSPRYKVTKRGQDVTLRCDPISSHATLYWYQQALGQGPEFLTYFNYEAQPDKSGLPSDRFSAERPEGSISTLTIQRTEQRDSAMYRCASSLGLAGGQETQYFGPGTRLLVL.

This rearrangement joins TRBV27 to TRBJ2-7; 8 bases are shared with TRBD1. Looked up from germline, CDR1 is MNHEY and CDR2 is SMNVEV (reference sequence). V lost 5 bases to trimming and J lost 4 bases; unmatched junction nucleotides: 22. This CDR3 is built from 19 residues. CDR3 nucleotides: TGTGCCAGCAGTAAGGGCCGGGACAGGCTCGTTTTCGGCCAGTACGAGCAGTACTTC. Translating gives CASSKGRDRLVFGQYEQYF.

This chain connects TRBV6-5 to TRBJ1-3; 12 nucleotides line up with TRBD1. The CDR3 loop spans 15 amino acids. Losses at the gene ends were 6 bases for V and 7 bases for J; bases not matched to a gene: 7. Germline V CDR1 and CDR2: MNHEY, SVGAGI. CDR3 loop: CASRNPGQGANTIYF. CDR3 nucleotides: TGTGCCAGCAGGAATCCGGGACAGGGGGCGAACACCATATATTTT.